This record concerns one T cell receptor beta chain sequence. This receptor's antigen is unknown. The V end gives up 3 bases and the J end 5 bases, leaving 9 bases in the junction not matched to a gene. The germline V gene provides CDR1 MGHRA and CDR2 YSYEKL. The CDR3, cysteine through phenylalanine, is 17 amino acids long. Only the CDR3 region is kept as DNA, spanning 51 bases read in frame from base 1. The data belong to a study of cytomegalovirus exposure and HLA in healthy donors (TCRdb year 2017). Regarding the research as a whole: In an earlier analysis of roughly 500 of the donors, 250 to 300 Gb of sequence data and some 120 million unique TCR beta sequences from approximately 180 million T cells were reported. An early release covering some 640 HLA-typed donors comprised about 300 gigabases of sequencing data and around 85 million unique TCR sequences. Of the roughly 400 genotyped donors, roughly 80% were placed in the genetic ancestry cluster associated with self-reported Caucasian donors. The aim of the study was to test whether cataloging public T cell receptors could identify signatures of past pathogen exposure. Using immunosequencing, the study profiled T cell repertoires from approximately 700 subjects and related those repertoires to cytomegalovirus serostatus. In addition to the first cohort of several hundred subjects, a separate validation cohort of 120 different subjects was used. To predict cytomegalovirus infection status, the study brought together high-throughput TCR immunosequencing, statistical association of individual TCRs with disease status, and machine learning. In a later analysis, previously published TCR beta repertoires from several hundred donors were re-analyzed and high-resolution HLA genotyping was added so that TCR occurrence patterns could be studied. The later analysis used no new phenotypic data to find candidate immune exposures, relying instead on TCR beta sequences and their occurrence across donors. To decide whether each TCR beta V gene segment behaved as functional or pseudogenic, an earlier analysis of 587 of the donors relied on high-throughput TCR beta sequencing. Donor age, sex, ethnicity and CMV serostatus were collected together with the repertoire data. A later genetic analysis used genome-wide SNP genotypes for about three fifths of the roughly 700 donors, treating that subset as a discovery cohort. Every discovery cohort repertoire had been produced on one sequencing platform. Both class I and class II loci were covered by HLA typing, at four-digit resolution. The number of typed donors differed by locus: roughly 629-640 for A, B, C, DRB1 and DQB1; approximately 520 for DQA1; approximately 600 for DPA1; and roughly 450 for DPB1. Four to six DR-DQ haplotypes were handled as single units for association and clustering because linkage in the cohort was strong. Among some 400 genotyped donors of the cohort, an average of around 240,000 unique TCR beta nucleotide sequences were sequenced per donor, about a sixth of them non-productive.

The library came from the immunoSEQ multiplex PCR assay. For the multiplex PCR, a mixture combining 60 forward primers for TCR Vbeta segments and 13 reverse primers for TCR Jbeta segments was used. A multiplex PCR assay on genomic DNA amplified the CDR3 region of rearranged TCR beta genes. Amplified TCR beta libraries were sequenced as 87-base-pair reads on the Illumina HiSeq System. As for the original processing: A later analysis tallied 70 million to 100 million unique TCR beta chains across the 600 to 700 repertoires, and roughly 11 million of those chains were shared by two or more donors. Raw reads were error-corrected and collapsed into unique sequences by a nearest-neighbor algorithm in which closely related sequences were merged to remove PCR and sequencing errors. CDR3 sequences were aligned to IMGT reference sequences to assign V, D and J gene segments. For a sequence to be retained, at least a six-nucleotide match to both a V gene segment and a J gene segment was required. Rearrangements were called productive when the CDR3 lacked stop codons and stayed in frame with V and J; all others were non-productive. CDR3 was defined by IMGT convention, running from the second conserved V-encoded cysteine to the conserved J-encoded phenylalanine. The earlier analysis of about 640 of the donors excluded any sequence lacking an unambiguous match to a single V gene segment. In an earlier analysis of about 590 of the donors, a V segment was called functional when productive rearrangements were above 56.7%, and segregating when the standard deviation between donors exceeded 5%. To diagnose cytomegalovirus status from the catalog of TCR beta chain sequences, a statistical classification framework was built. In a later analysis, TCR nucleotide sequences were compared against IMGT/GENE-DB human TR gene sequences so that V and J genes could be assigned. A later analysis assigned CDR3 sequences and most-parsimonious VDJ recombination scenarios with the TCRdist pipeline. In a later analysis, each TCR beta chain was defined by its CDR3 amino acid sequence together with its V-gene family, and reads without a unique V-gene family were excluded. In a later analysis, nearly 600 highly shared, low-generation-probability nucleotide sequences were removed to address suspected cross-contamination and a sequencing artifact. In a later analysis, a clonal expansion index for each public chain was calculated from normalized within-repertoire ranks of inferred template counts. In a later analysis, generation probabilities were computed with a VDJ recombination model fitted to out-of-frame rearrangements, and the resulting probabilities were checked against IGoR. A later analysis scored TCR-TCR, TCR-HLA and TCR-CMV co-occurrence with hypergeometric tests, applying a repertoire-size bias correction to TCR pairs. To estimate false discovery rates, a later analysis permuted the HLA or CMV assignments 20 times. In a later analysis, co-occurring TCRs were grouped using DBSCAN, with TCRdist sequence similarity added in when clustering inside HLA-allele-positive subsets. Co-occurrence clustering excluded repertoires with fewer than 30,000 or more than 120,000 public chains, plus five with anomalous nucleotide sharing. The immuneACCESS repertoire file appears here via TCRdb, limited to in-frame rearrangements. These files lack a portion of the clones; in checked studies, under half of the deficit traces to unresolved V genes, and the cause of the others is not known. Clone size and the V and J calls come from that table; the DNA yielded D and trimming. The table for this sample shows over 20,000 clones. 22% of the sample lies in the top ten.

The paper's findings and limits, for the study overall: A cluster of highly shared sequence variants was judged likely to represent a technical artifact of the sequencing pipeline. Several of the top co-occurrence clusters appeared to be linked to parvovirus B19, influenza, CMV and Epstein-Barr virus, according to a later analysis. For the cohort, immune exposure information was limited to CMV serostatus. When HLA alleles, especially DR and DQ, strongly co-occurred, attributing TCR associations to individual alleles was difficult. Because counts were too low, around 17 rarely observed V segments, including chromosome 9 orphons, were left out of the earlier analysis of approximately 500 of the donors. A later analysis found that HLA-associated TCR beta chains were more clonally expanded and had lower generation probabilities than equally common non-associated chains. In an earlier analysis of more than 500 of the donors, most TCR beta V segments appeared in productive rearrangements about 87% or about 30% of the time, broadly matching IMGT annotations. In a later analysis, 16,951 TCR beta sequences were associated with specific HLA alleles at a false discovery rate of 0.05. In vitro tests confirmed that a few of the cytomegalovirus-associated TCR beta chains recognize cytomegalovirus antigens. In both the original and validation cohorts, the classifier was reported to diagnose cytomegalovirus status with high specificity and sensitivity. It was suggested by the authors that the approach could potentially be generalized to other disease states and immunological phenotypes. A further reported finding was that TCR beta sequences accurately predicted the HLA-A and HLA-B alleles for most subjects in the first cohort. In a later analysis, most CMV-associated TCR beta chains were found to appear HLA-restricted, with HLA associations seemingly driven largely by CMV exposure. Correlated functional status among segregating V segments might reflect linkage disequilibrium, but an unknown experimental factor could not be ruled out. In a later genetic analysis, fewer N-insertions in productive TCRs were reported among donors in an Asian-associated ancestry cluster than the approximately 710-donor mean. While some public TCRs were present in many individuals, most TCR sequences turned up only very rarely across donors. V-gene and J-gene trimming of TCR beta chains was associated with a missense DCLRE1C variant in a later genetic analysis, and the association was replicated in an independent cohort. Some IMGT-functional V segments, including TRBV6-2 and TRBV6-3, could not be distinguished by the 87-base-pair reads and were therefore excluded. The cohort was sequenced for TCR beta chains only, and without alpha or paired-chain data the features that could be detected were limited. Roughly uniform sequencing depth across donors was assumed in presence/absence analyses, although this assumption may not hold. HLA typing was unavailable for some donors at each locus, so association tests used only the typed subset. In a later analysis, the rate of TCR association differed among HLA loci, with DRB1 alleles having the most associated TCRs and HLA-C alleles having the fewest. A total of roughly 160 TCR beta chains were listed by the study as associated with cytomegalovirus.

The cohort was made up of about 670 healthy bone marrow donors. All cohort members were sampled while nominally healthy, although unrecorded immune exposures were likely present. The donor was CMV seropositive and was included in the group of 250 to 300 seropositive cohort members. Every donor gave a peripheral blood sample, and the peripheral blood mononuclear cells from that sample were used for TCR beta sequencing. The Qiagen DNeasy Blood Extraction Kit was used to extract genomic DNA from the blood cell samples. The V and J genes are TRBV4-1 and TRBJ2-2; 10 middle bases align to TRBD2. What was sequenced was PBMCs. This clonotype was obtained from a man in his sixties in good health and CMV-seropositive. Read as DNA, the sequence is TGCGCCAGCAGCCAGGGTCCTAGCGGGAGAGGGACCGGGGAGCTGTTTTTT. This codes for CASSQGPSGRGTGELFF.